A selection of T cell receptor beta chains follows, all from one sample in a study of cytomegalovirus exposure and HLA in healthy donors. The table came from immunoSEQ multiplex PCR; TCRdb's copy has only in-frame clones and leaves some out. The sample lists fewer than 200,000 clones; about 76% were seen once. Sequencing was done on a sample of PBMCs. The receptors here all came from a male donor in good health and CMV-seropositive. Each CDR3 is given with its conserved first and last residue. D genes are given only for firm matches. Clone size is not always given. Where it is, it says once, few, many or a class for expanded clones.

clone size,D gene,V gene,J gene,CDR3 protein,CDR3 DNA
.,.,TRBV30,TRBJ1-4,CAWSAQGPLEKLFF,TGTGCCTGGAGTGCACAGGGACCCTTGGAGAAACTGTTTTTT
.,.,TRBV5-1,TRBJ1-1,CASAMTPMNTEAFF,TGCGCCAGCGCTATGACACCGATGAACACTGAAGCTTTCTTT
.,.,TRBV7-9,TRBJ1-2,CASSPREFYGYTF,TGTGCCAGCAGCCCGCGAGAATTTTATGGCTACACCTTC
few,TRBD1,TRBV11-2,TRBJ1-1,CASSLETGVAAFF,TGTGCCAGCAGCTTAGAGACAGGGGTAGCAGCTTTCTTT
.,.,TRBV5-8,TRBJ1-2,CASSPAGGYGYTF,TGTGCCAGCAGCCCGGCGGGTGGCTATGGCTACACCTTC
few,TRBD1,TRBV10-1,TRBJ2-2,CASSGTGAYPNTGELFF,TGCGCCAGCTCCGGGACAGGGGCGTACCCTAACACCGGGGAGCTGTTTTTT
.,TRBD1,TRBV28,TRBJ2-2,CASSTPGQGGTGELFF,TGTGCCAGCAGTACTCCGGGACAGGGGGGCACCGGGGAGCTGTTTTTT
.,.,TRBV5-6,TRBJ2-7,CASSLMASYEQYF,TGTGCCAGCAGCTTGATGGCATCCTACGAGCAGTACTTC
.,TRBD2,TRBV4-1,TRBJ2-3,CASSPSGGIGSTDTQYF,TGCGCCAGCAGCCCCTCGGGAGGGATAGGGAGCACAGATACGCAGTATTTT
.,TRBD2,TRBV4-1,TRBJ2-5,CASSPPAGGRETQYF,TGCGCCAGCAGCCCCCCGGCGGGGGGAAGAGAGACCCAGTACTTC
.,TRBD1,TRBV10-2,TRBJ1-2,CASSESWDRGRHGYTF,TGCGCCAGCAGTGAGTCATGGGACAGGGGGCGGCATGGCTACACCTTC
.,TRBD1,TRBV7-9,TRBJ1-2,CASSLGRGQAGGYTF,TGTGCCAGCAGCTTAGGCAGGGGGCAAGCCGGTGGCTACACCTTC
once,.,TRBV5-4,TRBJ1-2,CASSADTSRKGYTF,TGTGCCAGCAGCGCAGACACCTCCCGAAAGGGCTACACCTTC
.,.,TRBV19,TRBJ1-1,CASTYRAGVELNTEAFF,TGTGCCAGTACCTACCGGGCAGGGGTGGAGTTGAACACTGAAGCTTTCTTT
few,.,TRBV4-3,TRBJ2-2,CASSLYRAAGELFF,TGCGCCAGCAGCCTGTACAGGGCAGCAGGGGAGCTGTTTTTT